A single sample gave rise to the 22 T cell receptor beta chains below, sequenced in a study of OX40 agonist ivuxolimab in advanced cancers. Using immunoSEQ multiplex PCR, the repertoire was profiled, and TCRdb retains in-frame clones only, with some absent. The sample consists of more than 50,000 clones, 85% of them appearing once. The sample was CD4+ or CD8+ T cells sorted from blood, taken in a trial of the OX40 agonist ivuxolimab. The receptors shown here come from an adult with an advanced solid tumor such as melanoma, head and neck, liver or kidney cancer.

The chain recombines TRBV19 with TRBJ2-2; the D is unclear. Trimming shortened V by 9 bases and J by 1 base, and 9 bases separated the two germline ends. CDR3 size: 13 residues. Germline V gene data show CDR1 as LNHDA and CDR2 as SQIVND (reference sequence). CDR3 loop: CASRTGNTGELFF. The CDR3 DNA sequence: TGTGCCAGCCGGACGGGGAACACCGGGGAGCTGTTTTTT.

This clone was seen just once. The CDR3 region has the DNA TGTGCCAGCAGCTTAGGGGGACAGAATCAGCCCCAGCATTTT. Protein: CASSLGGQNQPQHF. The chain is built from TRBV13 and TRBJ1-5; 7 bases are a match to TRBD1. The CDR3 sequence is 14 residues long. Per germline, CDR1 PRHDT and CDR2 FYEKMQ (reference sequence). The junction had 0 bases not matched to a gene; V was cut back by 0 bases and J by 4 bases.

CDR3 region: CASSQGARTKHF. CDR3 coding DNA: TGTGCCAGCAGCCAAGGGGCCAGAACTAAGCATTTT. The chain has TRBV14 and TRBJ1-5; D remains ambiguous. Germline loops: CDR1 SGHDN, CDR2 FVKESK. The CDR3 loop spans 12 amino acids. Trimming pared 1 base from V and 14 bases from J, leaving 12 bases between. Drawing the rest from reference TRBV14 and TRBJ1-5, the complete variable domain is EAGVTQFPSHSVIEKGQTVTLRCDPISGHDNLYWYRRVMGKEIKFLLHFVKESKQDESGMPNNRFLAERTGGTYSTLKVQPAELEDSGVYFCASSQGARTKHFGDGTRLSIL.

The V call is TRBV7-6, the J call TRBJ2-7, with 9 bases aligning to TRBD1. The V gene's germline CDR1 is SGHVS and CDR2 FNYEAQ. The V and J ends lost 6 bases and 1 base, in that order; junction bases with no gene match: 7. The CDR3 length is 15 residues. CDR3 DNA sequence: TGTGCCAGCAGTCTTACCGGGACAGGGTCCTACGAGCAGTACTTC. Translated: CASSLTGTGSYEQYF.

The chain carries TRBV28 and TRBJ1-4; the match to TRBD1 covers 7 bases. Per the germline V gene, CDR1 is MDHEN and CDR2 is SYDVKM. The CDR3 has 15 residues. Trimming took 4 bases from V and 1 from J; bases not matched to a gene: 3. For the CDR3, the DNA is TGTGCCAGCAGTTCCTACAGGGGAACTAATGAAAAACTGTTTTTT. This gives the protein CASSSYRGTNEKLFF. Full variable domain (outside the CDR3, taken from reference TRBV28 and TRBJ1-4): DVKVTQSSRYLVKRTGEKVFLECVQDMDHENMFWYRQDPGLGLRLIYFSYDVKMKEKGDIPEGYSVSREKKERFSLILESASTNQTSMYLCASSSYRGTNEKLFFGSGTQLSVL.

This clone appeared once. The chain joins TRBV7-9 to TRBJ2-7; D is perhaps TRBD1 or TRBD2 (6 bases each). The V end was cut by 5 bases, the J end by 0 bases, with 17 bases between. The CDR3 has 16 residues. Germline CDR1 reads SEHNR; CDR2 reads FQNEAQ (reference sequence). The CDR3 sequence is CASSATRGPDSYEQYF. The CDR3 nucleotides read TGTGCCAGCAGCGCGACACGGGGGCCTGACTCCTACGAGCAGTACTTC.

Relative to its sample, this clone is medium-sized. This rearrangement joins TRBV5-1 to TRBJ2-7; D may be TRBD1 (5 bases). Germline CDR1 reads SGHRS; CDR2 reads YFSETQ. The V gene lost 4 bases and the J gene lost 3 bases, with 11 bases spanning the gap. This CDR3 region has 13 residues. The CDR3: CASSQDIRYEQYF. The CDR3 DNA follows: TGCGCCAGCAGCCAGGACATCCGCTACGAGCAGTACTTC. Looking up the rest from reference TRBV5-1 and TRBJ2-7 gives the full variable domain: KAGVTQTPRYLIKTRGQQVTLSCSPISGHRSVSWYQQTPGQGLQFLFEYFSETQRNKGNFPGRFSGRQFSNSRSEMNVSTLELGDSALYLCASSQDIRYEQYFGPGTRLTVT.

This clone was detected once. The chain carries TRBV15 and TRBJ2-3; 9 bases map to TRBD2. J lost 2 bases, V lost 4 bases, and 4 bases had no gene match. Germline V gene lookup returns CDR1 LNHNV and CDR2 YYDKDF (reference sequence). The CDR3 runs 15 residues. As DNA, the CDR3 is TGTGCCACCAGCATGGGACTAGCCCTCACAGATACGCAGTATTTT. Translating gives CATSMGLALTDTQYF.

V usage is TRBV19 and J usage is TRBJ1-2; TRBD1 matches at 8 bases. Germline CDR1 reads LNHDA; CDR2 reads SQIVND (reference sequence). This CDR3 region has 14 residues. The trim removed 10 bases at V and 3 bases at J, leaving 10 bases unmatched. The CDR3 nucleotides read TGTGCCACCGTACAGGGGGTTCGGGACTATGGCTACACCTTC. It specifies CATVQGVRDYGYTF.

This chain links TRBV27 with TRBJ2-1, with a weak D call TRBD2 (5 bases). This CDR3 has 14 amino acids. Per germline, CDR1 MNHEY and CDR2 SMNVEV (reference sequence). V was cut by 11 bases and J by 0 bases, with 14 bases left in between. CDR3 in DNA: TGTGCCGGACTTTTTGAGGGCTCCTACAATGAGCAGTTCTTC. Its translation is CAGLFEGSYNEQFF.

This clone was recorded once. This sequence joins TRBV5-1 and TRBJ1-1; D may be TRBD1 (5 bases). The germline V gene has CDR1 SGHRS and CDR2 YFSETQ. The CDR3 extends over 17 amino acids. Deletions cut 0 bases from V and 0 bases from J, with 15 bases between. The CDR3 coding sequence is TGCGCCAGCAGCTTGGTTGGACAAAAGCTTATGAACACTGAAGCTTTCTTT. As protein: CASSLVGQKLMNTEAFF.

This sequence joins TRBV6-5 and TRBJ2-7; unclear D gene. Germline values: CDR1 MNHEY, CDR2 SVGAGI. CDR3 length: 13 residues. The ends were cut back, 6 bases at V and 0 bases at J, with 9 bases in the middle. The CDR3, as DNA: TGTGCCAGCAGGCACCACAGCTCCTACGAGCAGTACTTC. Protein sequence: CASRHHSSYEQYF.

This chain connects TRBV4-2 to TRBJ2-1; unclear D gene. The V gene lost 0 bases and the J gene lost 12 bases, with 12 bases spanning the gap. CDR3 length equals 13 residues. In germline, CDR1 is LGHNA, CDR2 YNFKEQ. The DNA for the CDR3 is TGTGCCAGCAGCCAAGAAGGTTCGCGAGGGCAGTTCTTC. Protein product: CASSQEGSRGQFF.

The chain uses TRBV28 and TRBJ2-4; D is possibly TRBD1 (6 bases). Trimming took 5 bases from V and 1 from J, leaving 9 bases between them. This CDR3 has 14 amino acids. The germline V gene has CDR1 MDHEN and CDR2 SYDVKM. The DNA of the CDR3 is TGTGCCAGCAGTCAGGGGACGGCCAAAAACATTCAGTACTTC. Protein sequence: CASSQGTAKNIQYF. Using reference TRBV28 and TRBJ2-4 for the parts outside the CDR3, the full variable domain is DVKVTQSSRYLVKRTGEKVFLECVQDMDHENMFWYRQDPGLGLRLIYFSYDVKMKEKGDIPEGYSVSREKKERFSLILESASTNQTSMYLCASSQGTAKNIQYFGAGTRLSVL.

The chain is built from TRBV5-1 and TRBJ1-1; D unresolved. V lost 6 bases to trimming and J lost 0 bases, with 9 bases between them. CDR1 and CDR2 (germline): SGHRS, YFSETQ. CDR3 length equals 13 residues. CDR3 sequence (DNA): TGCGCCAGCACCCCACCCATGAACACTGAAGCTTTCTTT. This encodes CASTPPMNTEAFF.

The rearrangement links TRBV7-3 to TRBJ1-2; 9 bases map to TRBD1. Trimming took 5 bases from V and 8 from J; bases not matched to a gene: 9. This CDR3 comprises 14 residues. CDR1 is SGHTA and CDR2 is FQGTGA in the germline V gene. CDR3 amino acids: CASSPSGTGKGYTF. CDR3 in DNA: TGTGCCAGCAGCCCATCCGGGACAGGGAAAGGCTACACCTTC.

This clone was recorded once. The V and J genes are TRBV28 and TRBJ1-2, with D possibly TRBD1 on 5 matching bases. V was clipped by 4 bases and J by 4 bases, with 13 bases between them. Germline CDR1 and CDR2: MDHEN and SYDVKM. The CDR3 loop spans 14 amino acids. CDR3 loop: CASSSGTSPYGYTF. The CDR3 DNA reads as TGTGCCAGCAGTTCCGGGACCTCTCCCTATGGCTACACCTTC.

This CDR3 reads CATRRLAGAGQFF. In nucleotides, the CDR3 is TGTGCCACCAGACGCCTAGCGGGGGCTGGGCAGTTCTTC. The genes are TRBV10-3 and TRBJ2-1; 10 positions agree with TRBD2. Germline CDR1 and CDR2: ENHRY and SYGVKD. V gave up 10 bases and J gave up 12 bases; unmatched junction bases: 12. This CDR3 is built from 13 residues.

Comment on this clone: Germline and junction disagree at one end, which may indicate a read error. This rearrangement joins TRBV7-9 to TRBJ2-3; unclear D gene. The CDR3 totals 10 residues. The germline gives CDR1 SEHNR, CDR2 FQNEAQ (reference sequence). CDR3 loop: CAVTTHTQYF. The CDR3 DNA reads TGTGCCGTAACCACACATACGCAGTATTTT.

The V gene is TRBV6-1, the J gene TRBJ1-2, with D uncertain. Germline lookup yields CDR1 MNHNS and CDR2 SASEGT. With 6 bases removed from V and 4 bases from J, the gap between germline ends came to 12 bases. There are 13 residues in the CDR3. CDR3 in amino acids: CASSQNKGYGYTF. CDR3 DNA: TGTGCCAGCAGCCAGAATAAGGGCTATGGCTACACCTTC.

The chain recombines TRBV15 with TRBJ1-5; no clear D. V lost 0 bases and J lost 8, with 8 bases in between. Germline loops: CDR1 LNHNV, CDR2 YYDKDF (reference sequence). The CDR3 extends over 13 amino acids. CDR3 sequence (DNA): TGTGCCACCAGCAGAGATCCCGACGAGCCCCAGCATTTT. Protein product: CATSRDPDEPQHF.

V is TRBV19 and J is TRBJ2-3; TRBD1 or TRBD2 may be the D gene (5 bases each). V was trimmed by 3 bases and J by 3 bases, leaving 22 bases between them. The V gene's germline CDR1 is LNHDA and CDR2 SQIVND (reference sequence). The CDR3 is 18 amino acids. CDR3 nucleotide sequence: TGTGCCAGTAGTATGCGAGGTGGTGGGGGATGGGTGACAGATACGCAGTATTTT. Translating it yields CASSMRGGGGWVTDTQYF.